This T cell receptor (beta chain) was captured by sequencing in a study of chemoradiotherapy in HPV16-positive cancers. Findings of the study overall: During treatment, candidate HPV-specific clones and E7-related motifs expanded in tumor. The functional HPV-specific definition rests on just a couple of HPV16-positive patients. For HPV16-positive patients, expanding HPV-responsive T cells associated with longer recurrence-free survival.

A word on this clone: Its target is not known.

Samples were taken several times over chemoradiotherapy. Libraries were prepared by immunoSEQ multiplex PCR; TCRdb keeps only in-frame clonotypes and omits some of them. The table records 4,500 or so clones, roughly 90% of them present only once. Deletions cut 0 bases from V and 2 bases from J, with 11 bases between. Germline CDR1 reads GTSNPN; CDR2 reads SVGIG (reference sequence). The CDR3 is 15 residues long. The sequences come from tumor tissue, collected from a patient who underwent chemoradiotherapy. The chain carries TRBV30 and TRBJ1-3; D unclear. The receptor was isolated from a human donor with HPV-associated anogenital cancer. CDR3 protein: CAWSVWSGTGNTIYF. In DNA form, the CDR3 reads TGTGCCTGGAGTGTATGGAGTGGCACTGGAAACACCATATATTTT.